The source of this T cell receptor (beta chain) is a study of Ad26.COV2.S vaccination and SARS-CoV-2 variants. The protocol was immunoSEQ multiplex PCR, while the TCRdb copy is restricted to in-frame clones and leaves out a portion. The table has under 150,000 clones, roughly 89% seen once; the top ten hold 4.5% to 6%. Trimming took 0 bases from V and 4 from J, leaving 10 bases between them. This CDR3 has 14 amino acids. Germline CDR1 SGHRS, CDR2 YFSETQ. On this clone: No antigen is known for it.

Whole-study results and caveats: Vaccine recipients showed a spike-specific TCR breadth that was higher than in placebo recipients. Quantification of TCR breadth and depth may have yielded underestimates of total T cell responses. Similar non-spike TCR breadth was seen in vaccine and placebo recipients. Reports say spike-specific CD8+ and CD4+ T cell responses covered substantial breadth after vaccination.

The sequence derives from a human donor who had recovered from COVID-19. The V gene is TRBV5-1, the J gene TRBJ1-1; D is perhaps TRBD1 (5 bases). Here the sequenced sample was peripheral blood, taken after recovery from COVID-19. CDR3 bases: TGCGCCAGCAGCTTGGATAAGGGGACCACTGAAGCTTTCTTT. Residues: CASSLDKGTTEAFF.